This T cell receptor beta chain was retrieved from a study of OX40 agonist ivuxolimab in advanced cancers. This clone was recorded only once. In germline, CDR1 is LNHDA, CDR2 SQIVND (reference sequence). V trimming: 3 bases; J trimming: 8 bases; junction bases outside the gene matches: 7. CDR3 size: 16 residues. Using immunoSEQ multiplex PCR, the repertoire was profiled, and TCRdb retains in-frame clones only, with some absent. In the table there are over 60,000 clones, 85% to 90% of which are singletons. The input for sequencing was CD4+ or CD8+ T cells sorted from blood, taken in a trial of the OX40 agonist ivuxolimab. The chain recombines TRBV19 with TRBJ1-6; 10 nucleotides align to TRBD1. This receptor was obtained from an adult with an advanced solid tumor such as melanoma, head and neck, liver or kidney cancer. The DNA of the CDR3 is TGTGCCAGTAGTATGGGACAGGGGCCATTATATTCACCCCTCCACTTT. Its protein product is CASSMGQGPLYSPLHF.